This TCR beta chain was captured in a study of regulatory T cells in long-lasting Graves disease. This clonotype was recorded at least ten times. The CDR3 has 13 amino acids. V gave up 1 base and J gave up 8 bases, with 9 bases separating them. Germline V gene lookup returns CDR1 SGHAT and CDR2 FQNNGV. Stated time point: newly diagnosed GD, antithyroid drugs for less than 3 months. Following extraction of RNA from PBMCs, that RNA was used to make the TCR library. CDR3 regions were amplified by Arm-PCR using iRepertoire HTBI primers to build TCR beta libraries. TCRdb ran MiXCR on the multiplex PCR reads and lists one entry per CDR3 protein. Of a few hundred thousand distinct CDR3 sequences detected, roughly 10% appear once; the ten largest clones hold approximately 19%. These data were also filed under a second study, of T cells in Graves' hyperthyroidism and ophthalmopathy.

The TCR comes from a young woman with Graves disease. The chain couples TRBV11-2 to TRBJ2-1; D uncertain. The source material was peripheral blood mononuclear cells (PBMCs), sampled at new diagnosis, from a patient treated with antithyroid drugs. The chain's CDR3 is CASSLAENDEQFF. CDR3 DNA: TGTGCCAGCAGCTTAGCTGAGAACGATGAGCAGTTCTTC.